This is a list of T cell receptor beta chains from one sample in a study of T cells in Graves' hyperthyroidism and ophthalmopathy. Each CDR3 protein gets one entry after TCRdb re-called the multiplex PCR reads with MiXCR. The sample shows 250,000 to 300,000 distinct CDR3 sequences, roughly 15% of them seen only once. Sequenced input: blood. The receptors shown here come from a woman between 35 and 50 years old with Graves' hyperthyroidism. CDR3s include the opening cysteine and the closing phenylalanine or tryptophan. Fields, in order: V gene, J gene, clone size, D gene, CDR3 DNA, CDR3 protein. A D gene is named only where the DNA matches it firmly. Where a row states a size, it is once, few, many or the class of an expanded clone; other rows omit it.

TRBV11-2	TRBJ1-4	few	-	TGTGCCAGCAGCTTAGAGGTTTCGGCGGTGGGGGAAAAACTGTTTTTT	CASSLEVSAVGEKLFF
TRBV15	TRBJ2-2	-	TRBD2	TGTGCCACAGAGCGGGAGGGAAGCAGCACCGGGGAGCTGTTTTTT	CATEREGSSTGELFF
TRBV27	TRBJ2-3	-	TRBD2	TGTGCCAGCAGTTTTCAAGCGGGAGGGGGGGAGCGACCTAGCACAGATACGCAGTATTTT	CASSFQAGGGERPSTDTQYF
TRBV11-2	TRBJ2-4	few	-	TGTGCCAGCGGAGGCCTAGGTCGAACGGAAAGGGGAGGATCCAAAAACATTCAGTACTTC	CASGGLGRTERGGSKNIQYF
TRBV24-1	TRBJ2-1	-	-	TGTGCCACCAGTGTGGGAGGGGGGCGGAATGAGCAGTTCTTC	CATSVGGGRNEQFF
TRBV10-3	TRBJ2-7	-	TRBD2	TGTGCCATCAGTGAGGCTAGCGGGACCTACGAGCAGTACTTC	CAISEASGTYEQYF
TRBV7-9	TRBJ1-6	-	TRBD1	TGTGCCAGCAGCCCGGGACAGGCGGATAATTCACCCCTCCACTTT	CASSPGQADNSPLHF
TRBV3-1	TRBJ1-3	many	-	TGTGCCAGCAGCCAAGCGTACACCATATATTTT	CASSQAYTIYF
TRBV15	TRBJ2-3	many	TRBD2	TGTGCCACCAGCAGTAGGACTAGCGGGAGGGCCACCGATACGCAGTATTTT	CATSSRTSGRATDTQYF
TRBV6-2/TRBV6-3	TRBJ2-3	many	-	TGTGCCAGCAGTTCGACGGTGGGGCCTATCACAGATACGCAGTATTTT	CASSSTVGPITDTQYF
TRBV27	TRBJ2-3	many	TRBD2	TGTGCCAGCAGTTTAAGGCTAGCGGGAGTGGCCACGCAGTATTTT	CASSLRLAGVATQYF
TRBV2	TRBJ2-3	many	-	TGTGCCAGCACCCGACACAGCACAGATACGCAGTATTTT	CASTRHSTDTQYF
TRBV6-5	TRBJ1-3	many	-	TGTGCCAGCAGTTACAGGGGGGATAGAAACACCATATATTTT	CASSYRGDRNTIYF
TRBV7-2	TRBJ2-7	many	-	TGTGCCAGCAGCTCGACAGTCTCCGACGAGCAGTACTTC	CASSSTVSDEQYF
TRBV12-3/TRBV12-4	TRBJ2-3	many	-	TGTGCCAGCAGTTTAGAAAATACGCAGTATTTT	CASSLENTQYF
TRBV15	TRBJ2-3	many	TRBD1	TGTGCCACCAGCAGCGGGGACAGGGATGGAGCAGATACGCAGTATTTT	CATSSGDRDGADTQYF
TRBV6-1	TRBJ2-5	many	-	TGTGCCAGCATTGGGCCGCAGGTCGAGACCCAGTACTTC	CASIGPQVETQYF
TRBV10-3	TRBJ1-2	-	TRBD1	TGTGCCATCAGTGAGCGACAGGGGCAGGGTGGCTACACCTTC	CAISERQGQGGYTF
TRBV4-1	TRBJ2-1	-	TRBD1	TGCGCCAGCAGCCTGAGAGACAGGGGAGGCAATGAGCAGTTCTTC	CASSLRDRGGNEQFF
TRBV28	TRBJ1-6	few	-	TGTGCCAGCAGTTACGACAGACTAAATTCACCCCTCCACTTT	CASSYDRLNSPLHF
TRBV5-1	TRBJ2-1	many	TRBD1	TGCGCCGGCCCCGGGACAGGCTACAATGAGCAGTTCTTC	CAGPGTGYNEQFF